There are many counts of the clone carrying this TCR beta chain. Its target is not known. The CDR3 runs 12 residues. V shed 4 bases and J shed 6 bases, with 10 bases lying between them. CDR1 and CDR2 from the germline V gene are SEHNR and FQNEAQ (reference sequence). This specimen belongs to a study of T cells in Graves' hyperthyroidism and ophthalmopathy. Notes on the study in general: The authors' 13 V-J model separated ophthalmopathy from stable hyperthyroidism. Most expanded thyroid clonotypes above 0.001 recurred in blood.

A NOSPECS grade of at least 4, a Clinical Activity Score of at least 3 and duration under 3 months were recorded in ophthalmopathy patients. PBMCs stemmed from around 10 ml fresh peripheral blood. The CDR3 regions of TCR beta were amplified from RNA transcripts. First-round RT-PCR targeting the TCR CDR3 was performed with the HTBI primer set. One entry per CDR3 protein results from TCRdb running MiXCR on the multiplex PCR reads. Of hundreds of thousands of distinct CDR3 sequences in the sample, 16% were seen once. The sample taken for sequencing was blood. The receptor's source is a young woman with Graves' ophthalmopathy. This sequence joins TRBV7-9 and TRBJ2-7, with D unresolved. CDR3 loop: CASSSGRSEQYF. CDR3 DNA: TGTGCCAGCAGCTCAGGACGGAGCGAGCAGTACTTC.